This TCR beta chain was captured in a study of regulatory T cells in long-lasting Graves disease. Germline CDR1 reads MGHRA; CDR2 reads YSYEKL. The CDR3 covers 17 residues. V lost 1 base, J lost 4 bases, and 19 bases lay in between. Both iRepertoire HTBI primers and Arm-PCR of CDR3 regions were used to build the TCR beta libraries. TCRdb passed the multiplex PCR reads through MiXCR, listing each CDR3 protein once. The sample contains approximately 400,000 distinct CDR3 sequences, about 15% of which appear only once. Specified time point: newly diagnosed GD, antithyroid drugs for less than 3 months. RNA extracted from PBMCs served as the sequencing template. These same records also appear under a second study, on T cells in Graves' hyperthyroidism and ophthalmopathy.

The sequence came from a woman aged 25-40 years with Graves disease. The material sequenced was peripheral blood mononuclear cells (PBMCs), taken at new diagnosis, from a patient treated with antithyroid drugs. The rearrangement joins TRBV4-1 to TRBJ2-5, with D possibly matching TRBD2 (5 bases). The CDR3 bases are TGCGCCAGCAGCCAAGTAGAATTGGGCGCGGGCTCAGAGACCCAGTACTTC. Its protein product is CASSQVELGAGSETQYF.